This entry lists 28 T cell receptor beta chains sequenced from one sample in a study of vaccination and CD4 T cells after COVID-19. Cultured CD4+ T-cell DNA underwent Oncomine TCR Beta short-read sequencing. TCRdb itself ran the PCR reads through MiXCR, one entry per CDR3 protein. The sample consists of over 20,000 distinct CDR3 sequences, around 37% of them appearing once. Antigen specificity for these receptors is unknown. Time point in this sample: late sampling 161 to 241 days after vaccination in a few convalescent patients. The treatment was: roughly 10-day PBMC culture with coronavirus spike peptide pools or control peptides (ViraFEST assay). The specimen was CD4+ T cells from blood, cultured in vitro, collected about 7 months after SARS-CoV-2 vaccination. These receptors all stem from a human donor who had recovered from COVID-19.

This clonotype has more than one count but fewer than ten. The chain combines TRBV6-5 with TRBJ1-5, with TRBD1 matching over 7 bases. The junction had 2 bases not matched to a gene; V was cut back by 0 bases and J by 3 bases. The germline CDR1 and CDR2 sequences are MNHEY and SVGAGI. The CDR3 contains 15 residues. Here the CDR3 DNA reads TGTGCCAGCAGTTACTCAGACAGGGACAATCAGCCCCAGCATTTT. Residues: CASSYSDRDNQPQHF.

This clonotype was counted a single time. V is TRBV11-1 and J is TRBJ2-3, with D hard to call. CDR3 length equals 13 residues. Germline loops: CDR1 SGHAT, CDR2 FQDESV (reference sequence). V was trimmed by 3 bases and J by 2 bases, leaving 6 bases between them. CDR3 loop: CASSFGPTDTQYF. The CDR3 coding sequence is TGTGCCAGCAGCTTCGGACCCACAGATACGCAGTATTTT.

For the CDR3, the DNA is TGTGCCAGCAGCTTAGCGCTATCAAACGAGGGATACGAGCAGTACTTC. Translation: CASSLALSNEGYEQYF. The chain recombines TRBV7-9 with TRBJ2-7; TRBD2 is a possible D gene (5 bases). Germline loops: CDR1 SEHNR, CDR2 FQNEAQ (reference sequence). This CDR3 has 16 residues. V gave up 0 bases and J gave up 4 bases, with 16 bases separating them.

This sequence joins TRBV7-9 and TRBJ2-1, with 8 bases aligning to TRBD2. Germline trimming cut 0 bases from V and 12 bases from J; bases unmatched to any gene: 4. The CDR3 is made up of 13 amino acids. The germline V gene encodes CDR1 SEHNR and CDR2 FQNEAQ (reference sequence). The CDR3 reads CASSLANLAGQFF. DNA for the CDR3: TGTGCCAGCAGCTTAGCGAATCTAGCGGGGCAGTTCTTC.

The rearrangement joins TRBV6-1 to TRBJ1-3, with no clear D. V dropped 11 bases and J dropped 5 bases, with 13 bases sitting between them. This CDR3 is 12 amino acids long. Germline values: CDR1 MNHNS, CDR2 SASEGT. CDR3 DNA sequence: TGTGCCTCGTCGGAGAGAAGAAACACCATATATTTT. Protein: CASSERRNTIYF.

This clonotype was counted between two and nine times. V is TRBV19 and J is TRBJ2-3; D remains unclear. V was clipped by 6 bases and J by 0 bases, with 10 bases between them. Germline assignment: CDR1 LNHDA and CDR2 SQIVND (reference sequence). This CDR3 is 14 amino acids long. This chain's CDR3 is CASSPTSSTDTQYF. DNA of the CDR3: TGTGCCAGTAGCCCGACTTCTAGCACAGATACGCAGTATTTT.

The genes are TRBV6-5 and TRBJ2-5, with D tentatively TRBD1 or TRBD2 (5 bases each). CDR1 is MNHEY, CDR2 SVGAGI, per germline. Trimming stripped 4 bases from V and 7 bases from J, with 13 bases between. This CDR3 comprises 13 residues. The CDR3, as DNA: TGTGCCAGCAGTTCCTCTACTAGGGGGACCCAGTACTTC. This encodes CASSSSTRGTQYF.

In DNA, the CDR3 is TGTGCCAGCTCACCAGGGGTTGCTTATCAGCCCCAGCATTTT. Encoded protein: CASSPGVAYQPQHF. J is TRBJ1-5 and V is TRBV18; D ambiguous. Germline V CDR1 and CDR2: KGHSH, LQKENI. The CDR3 has 14 amino acids. Trimming pared 2 bases from V and 5 bases from J, leaving 10 bases between.

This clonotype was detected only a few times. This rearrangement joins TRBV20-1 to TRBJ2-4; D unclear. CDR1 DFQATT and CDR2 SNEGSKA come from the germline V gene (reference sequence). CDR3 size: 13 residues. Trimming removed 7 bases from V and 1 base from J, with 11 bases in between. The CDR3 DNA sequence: TGCAGTGGAGATAGGAATGCCAAAAACATTCAGTACTTC. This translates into CSGDRNAKNIQYF.

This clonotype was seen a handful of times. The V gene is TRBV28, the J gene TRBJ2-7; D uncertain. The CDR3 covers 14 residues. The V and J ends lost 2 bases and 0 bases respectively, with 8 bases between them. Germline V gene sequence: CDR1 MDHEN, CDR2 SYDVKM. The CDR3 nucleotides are TGTGCCAGCAGTTTACCGGAGAACTCCTACGAGCAGTACTTC. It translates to CASSLPENSYEQYF.

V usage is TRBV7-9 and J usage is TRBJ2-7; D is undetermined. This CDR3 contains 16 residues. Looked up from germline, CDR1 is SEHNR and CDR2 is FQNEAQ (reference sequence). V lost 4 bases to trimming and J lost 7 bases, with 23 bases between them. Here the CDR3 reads CASSWSPGPGSREQYF. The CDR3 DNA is TGTGCCAGCAGCTGGTCCCCAGGTCCGGGCAGCAGGGAGCAGTACTTC.

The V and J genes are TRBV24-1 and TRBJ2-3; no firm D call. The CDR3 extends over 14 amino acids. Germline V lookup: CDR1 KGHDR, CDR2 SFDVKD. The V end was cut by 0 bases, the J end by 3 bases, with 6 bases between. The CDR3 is CATSDLGGTDTQYF. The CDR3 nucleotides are TGTGCCACCAGTGATTTGGGCGGAACAGATACGCAGTATTTT.

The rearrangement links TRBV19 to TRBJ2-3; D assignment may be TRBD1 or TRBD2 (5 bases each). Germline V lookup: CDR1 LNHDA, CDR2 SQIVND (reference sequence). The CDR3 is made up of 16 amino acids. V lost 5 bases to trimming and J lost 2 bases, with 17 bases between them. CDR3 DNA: TGTGCCAGTAGTGGGTCGGGACGGTCCTACACAGATACGCAGTATTTT. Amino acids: CASSGSGRSYTDTQYF.

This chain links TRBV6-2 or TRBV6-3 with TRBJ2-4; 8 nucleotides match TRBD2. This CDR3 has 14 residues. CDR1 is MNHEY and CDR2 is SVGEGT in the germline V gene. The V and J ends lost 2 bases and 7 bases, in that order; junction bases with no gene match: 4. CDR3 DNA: TGTGCCAGCAGTTACGCGGGAGGTGCGAACATTCAGTACTTC. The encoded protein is CASSYAGGANIQYF.

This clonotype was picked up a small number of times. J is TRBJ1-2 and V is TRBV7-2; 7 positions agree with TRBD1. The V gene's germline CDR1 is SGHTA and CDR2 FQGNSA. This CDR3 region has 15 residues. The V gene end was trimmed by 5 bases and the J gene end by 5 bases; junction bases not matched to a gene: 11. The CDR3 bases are TGTGCCAGCAGCGAAGACAGGGCTTCCCTTTATGGCTACACCTTC. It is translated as CASSEDRASLYGYTF.

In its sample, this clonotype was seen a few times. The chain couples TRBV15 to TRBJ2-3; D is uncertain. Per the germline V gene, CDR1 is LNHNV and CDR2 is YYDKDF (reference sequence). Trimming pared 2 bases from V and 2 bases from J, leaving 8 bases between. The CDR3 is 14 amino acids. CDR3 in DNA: TGTGCCACCAGCAGAATGCAGGCCACAGATACGCAGTATTTT. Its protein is CATSRMQATDTQYF.

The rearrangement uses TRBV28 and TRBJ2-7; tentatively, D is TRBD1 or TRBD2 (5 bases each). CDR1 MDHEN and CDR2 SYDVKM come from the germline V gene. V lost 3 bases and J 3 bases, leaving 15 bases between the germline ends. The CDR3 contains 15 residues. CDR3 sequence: CASSFRGRIGYEQYF. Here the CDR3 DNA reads TGTGCCAGCAGTTTCCGGGGCCGAATTGGCTACGAGCAGTACTTC.

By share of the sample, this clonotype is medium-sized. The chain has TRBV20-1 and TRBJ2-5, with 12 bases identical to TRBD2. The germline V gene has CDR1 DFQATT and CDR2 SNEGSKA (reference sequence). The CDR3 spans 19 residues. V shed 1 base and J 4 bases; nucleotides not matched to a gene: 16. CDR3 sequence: CSARVSRLAGGLGGETQYF. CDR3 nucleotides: TGCAGTGCTAGAGTTTCGAGGCTAGCGGGAGGGCTGGGGGGAGAGACCCAGTACTTC.

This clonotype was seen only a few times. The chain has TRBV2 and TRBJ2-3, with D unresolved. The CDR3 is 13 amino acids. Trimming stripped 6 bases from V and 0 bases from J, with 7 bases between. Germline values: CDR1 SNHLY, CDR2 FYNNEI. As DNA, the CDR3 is TGTGCCAGCAGAGCTTCTAGCACAGATACGCAGTATTTT. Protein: CASRASSTDTQYF.

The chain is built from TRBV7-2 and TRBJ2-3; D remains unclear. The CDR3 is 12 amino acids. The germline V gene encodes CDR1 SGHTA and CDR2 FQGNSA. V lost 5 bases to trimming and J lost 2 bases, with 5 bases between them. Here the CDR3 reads CASSEITDTQYF. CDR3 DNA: TGTGCCAGCAGCGAAATCACAGATACGCAGTATTTT.

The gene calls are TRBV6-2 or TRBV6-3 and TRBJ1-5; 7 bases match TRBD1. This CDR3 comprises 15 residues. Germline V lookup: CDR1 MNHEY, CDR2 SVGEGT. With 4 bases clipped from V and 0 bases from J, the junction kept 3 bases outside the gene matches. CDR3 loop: CASSWGTDSNQPQHF. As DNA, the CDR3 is TGTGCCAGCAGTTGGGGGACAGATAGCAATCAGCCCCAGCATTTT.

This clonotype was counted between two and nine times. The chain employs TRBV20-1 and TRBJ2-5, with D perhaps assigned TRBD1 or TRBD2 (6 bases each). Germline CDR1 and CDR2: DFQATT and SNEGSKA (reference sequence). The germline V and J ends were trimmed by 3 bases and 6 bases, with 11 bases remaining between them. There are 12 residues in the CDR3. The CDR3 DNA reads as TGCAGTGCTAGGGGGGGCCCCCAGACCCAGTACTTC. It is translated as CSARGGPQTQYF.

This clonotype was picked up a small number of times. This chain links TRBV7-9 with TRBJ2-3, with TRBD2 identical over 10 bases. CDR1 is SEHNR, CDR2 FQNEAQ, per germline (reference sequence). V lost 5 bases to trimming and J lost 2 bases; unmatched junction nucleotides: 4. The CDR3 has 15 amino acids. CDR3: CASSPTSGLTDTQYF. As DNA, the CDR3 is TGTGCCAGCAGCCCGACTAGCGGGCTCACAGATACGCAGTATTTT.

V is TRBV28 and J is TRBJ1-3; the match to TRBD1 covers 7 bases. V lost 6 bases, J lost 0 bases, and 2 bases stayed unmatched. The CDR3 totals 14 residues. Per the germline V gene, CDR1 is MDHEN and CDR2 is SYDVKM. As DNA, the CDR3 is TGTGCCAGCAGCGGGACAGCCTCTGGAAACACCATATATTTT. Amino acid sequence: CASSGTASGNTIYF.

In DNA, the CDR3 is TGTGCCAGCAGTTTATCGTCGACTGCCTATGGCTACACCTTC. It yields the protein CASSLSSTAYGYTF. The chain recombines TRBV28 with TRBJ1-2; no reliable D call. V lost 1 base to trimming and J lost 4 bases, with 10 bases between them. CDR1 is MDHEN, CDR2 SYDVKM, per germline. The length of the CDR3 is 14 residues.

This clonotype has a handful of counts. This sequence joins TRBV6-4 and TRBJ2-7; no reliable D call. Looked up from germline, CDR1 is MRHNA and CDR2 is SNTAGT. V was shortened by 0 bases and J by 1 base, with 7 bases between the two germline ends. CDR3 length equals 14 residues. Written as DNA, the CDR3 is TGTGCCAGCAGTGACTCAACCCCATCCTACGAGCAGTACTTC. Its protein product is CASSDSTPSYEQYF.

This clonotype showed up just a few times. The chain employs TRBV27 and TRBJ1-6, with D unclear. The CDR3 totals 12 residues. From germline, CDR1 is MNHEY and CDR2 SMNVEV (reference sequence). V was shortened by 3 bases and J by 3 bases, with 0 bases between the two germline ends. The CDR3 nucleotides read TGTGCCAGCAGTTTCTATAATTCACCCCTCCACTTT. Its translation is CASSFYNSPLHF.

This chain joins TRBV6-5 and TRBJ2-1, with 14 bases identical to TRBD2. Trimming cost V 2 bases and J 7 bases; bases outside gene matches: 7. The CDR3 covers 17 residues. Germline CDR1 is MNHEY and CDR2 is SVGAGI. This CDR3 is CASSYPTGTSGSNEQFF. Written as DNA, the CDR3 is TGTGCCAGCAGTTACCCGACCGGGACTAGCGGGAGTAATGAGCAGTTCTTC.